This T cell receptor beta chain was observed in a study of regulatory T cells in long-lasting Graves disease. V lost 8 bases and J 1 base, leaving 12 bases between the germline ends. The CDR3 is made up of 14 amino acids. Germline CDR1 SGHKS, CDR2 YYEKEE (reference sequence). This clonotype appeared a single time. Noted time point: persistent/refractory GD, antithyroid drugs over 5 years with positive TRAb. Preparation of the TCR library used RNA extracted from PBMCs. Patients with Graves' disease were diagnosed by American Thyroid Association guidelines. Patients were from an endocrinology department in Xi'an, China. Through Arm-PCR of CDR3 regions and iRepertoire HTBI primers, TCR beta libraries were built. TCRdb processed the multiplex PCR reads anew with MiXCR; each CDR3 protein has one entry. Altogether about half a million distinct CDR3 sequences are present, roughly 22% being singletons, with the ten largest covering 10% to 15%.

The sequence was collected from a female donor with Graves disease. The chain has TRBV5-5 and TRBJ2-2; maybe TRBD1 (5 bases). The specimen comprised peripheral blood mononuclear cells (PBMCs), sampled when the disease was refractory, from a patient treated with antithyroid drugs. The DNA for the CDR3 is TGTGCCAGTAAACTCGGACAGAACACCGGGGAGCTGTTTTTT. Translated: CASKLGQNTGELFF.